The source of this T cell receptor beta chain is a study of cytomegalovirus exposure and HLA in healthy donors. CDR3 length: 14 amino acids. CDR1 is LNHDA, CDR2 SQIVND, per germline (reference sequence). Trimming took off 5 bases at V and 5 bases at J, with 12 bases between the two ends. This PCR relied on a set of 60 Vbeta primers and 13 Jbeta primers. The table came from immunoSEQ multiplex PCR; TCRdb's copy has only in-frame clones and leaves some out. Of 150,000 to 180,000 clones in the sample, 79% were seen once. The clonotype was recovered from a man in his thirties or forties in good health and CMV-seropositive. Sequenced: PBMCs. The chain is built from TRBV19 and TRBJ2-2; a possible D gene is TRBD1 (6 bases). The CDR3 spells CASSPDRTTGELFF. CDR3 nucleotides: TGTGCCAGTAGTCCGGACAGAACTACCGGGGAGCTGTTTTTT.